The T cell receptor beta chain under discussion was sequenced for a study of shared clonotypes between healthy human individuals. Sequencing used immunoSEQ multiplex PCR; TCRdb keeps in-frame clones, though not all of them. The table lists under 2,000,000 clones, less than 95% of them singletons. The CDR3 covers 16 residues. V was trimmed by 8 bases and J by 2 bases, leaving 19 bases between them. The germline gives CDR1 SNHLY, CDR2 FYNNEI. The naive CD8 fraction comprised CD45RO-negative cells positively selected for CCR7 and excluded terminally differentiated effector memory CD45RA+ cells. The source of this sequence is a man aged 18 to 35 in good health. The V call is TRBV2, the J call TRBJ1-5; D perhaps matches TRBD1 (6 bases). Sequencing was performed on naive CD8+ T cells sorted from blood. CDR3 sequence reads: CASGGSREGGNQPQHF. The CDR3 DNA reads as TGTGCCAGCGGCGGATCGAGGGAGGGGGGCAATCAGCCCCAGCATTTT. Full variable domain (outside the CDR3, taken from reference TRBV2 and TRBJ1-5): EPEVTQTPSHQVTQMGQEVILRCVPISNHLYFYWYRQILGQKVEFLVSFYNNEISEKSEIFDDQFSVERPDGSNFTLKIRSTKLEDSAMYFCASGGSREGGNQPQHFGDGTRLSIL.